This T cell receptor beta chain is from a study of blood T cell repertoires in COVID-19. CDR1 and CDR2 (germline): MNHEY, SVGAGI. With 5 bases removed from V and 3 bases from J, the gap between germline ends came to 15 bases. The CDR3 covers 15 residues. Profiling relied on immunoSEQ multiplex PCR, and the TCRdb table lists in-frame clones only, not all of them. The sample consists of over 350,000 clones, about nine tenths of them appearing once. This rearrangement joins TRBV6-5 to TRBJ2-3; D is uncertain. Source material: PBMCs or T cells enriched from blood (not recorded which). The TCR comes from a middle-aged woman who had been exposed to COVID-19. CDR3: CASSTLPTPTDTQYF. CDR3 DNA sequence: TGTGCCAGCAGTACACTACCTACCCCTACAGATACGCAGTATTTT.